These 13 T cell receptor beta chains originate from one sample sequenced in a study of Graves' ophthalmopathy and Graves' hyperthyroidism. Amplifying from RNA transcripts, the study obtained TCR beta CDR3 regions. RT-PCR in the first round used HTBI primers; a second-round multiplex PCR followed. TCRdb independently ran MiXCR on the multiplex PCR reads; one entry per CDR3 protein. The sample carries approximately 410,000 distinct CDR3 sequences, just over 15% recorded once. Sequencing input: peripheral blood. Receptors originate from a woman in her late teens or twenties with stable Graves' hyperthyroidism.

This clonotype was observed a handful of times. The V and J genes are TRBV5-1 and TRBJ2-7; 9 bases are shared with TRBD1. CDR3 length: 16 residues. The germline V gene has CDR1 SGHRS and CDR2 YFSETQ. Trimming at V came to 4 bases and at J to 2 bases, leaving 10 bases not matched to a gene. The CDR3, as DNA: TGCGCCAGCAGCGCCCACCGGGACAGGGACACCTACGAGCAGTACTTC. Protein: CASSAHRDRDTYEQYF.

There are many counts of this clonotype. This rearrangement joins TRBV11-2 to TRBJ1-1; D not resolved. Between the trimmed V and J ends, which lost 2 bases and 11 bases, there was a span of 12 bases. The germline gives CDR1 SGHAT, CDR2 FQNNGV. The CDR3 totals 12 residues. The CDR3 DNA reads as TGTGCCAGCAGCTTATCCGGCAGAGGGGCTTTCTTT. It specifies CASSLSGRGAFF.

This clonotype was seen just once. The J gene is TRBJ2-7, the V gene TRBV29-1; D is unclear. V was shortened by 4 bases and J by 0 bases, with 16 bases between the two germline ends. CDR1 and CDR2 (germline): SQVTM, ANQGSEA. The CDR3 contains 15 residues. The CDR3 bases are TGCAGCGTTGGGCCCCATCCGGACGGCTCCTACGAGCAGTACTTC. Encoded protein: CSVGPHPDGSYEQYF.

This clonotype came up many times. V gene TRBV14 combines with J gene TRBJ2-7; D perhaps matches TRBD1 (5 bases). CDR3 length: 14 residues. Germline-derived CDR1 and CDR2 are SGHDN and FVKESK. With 6 bases removed from V and 6 bases from J, the gap between germline ends came to 18 bases. The CDR3 sequence: CASSHGHWLGEQYF. DNA of the CDR3: TGTGCCAGCAGTCACGGACATTGGTTGGGCGAGCAGTACTTC.

This sequence joins TRBV7-9 and TRBJ2-5; 9 bases agree with TRBD1. CDR3 length: 16 amino acids. Germline CDR1 reads SEHNR; CDR2 reads FQNEAQ (reference sequence). The trim removed 4 bases at V and 5 bases at J, leaving 11 bases unmatched. CDR3 nucleotides: TGTGCCAGCAGCTCGACCCCGGGACAGGGAGCGGAGACCCAGTACTTC. Amino acids: CASSSTPGQGAETQYF.

V is TRBV7-3 and J is TRBJ2-7; the D is unclear. Deletions cut 2 bases from V and 0 bases from J, with 11 bases between. The CDR3 has 15 amino acids. Per the germline V gene, CDR1 is SGHTA and CDR2 is FQGTGA. The CDR3 reads CASSLVYLNSYEQYF. The CDR3 DNA reads as TGTGCCAGCAGCTTAGTCTATTTGAACTCCTACGAGCAGTACTTC.

This clonotype was picked up a small number of times. At one end, the junction sequence differs from germline, possibly due to a read error. The V and J genes are TRBV7-2 and TRBJ1-6; the D gene is possibly TRBD1 (5 bases). The CDR3 extends over 15 amino acids. The germline V gene has CDR1 SGHTA and CDR2 FQGNSA. The CDR3 region is CASSRTSSYNSPPHF. CDR3 bases: TGTGCCAGCAGCAGGACAAGCTCCTATAATTCACCCCCCCACTTT. Combining the CDR3 with reference TRBV7-2 and TRBJ1-6 gives the whole variable domain GAGVSQSPSNKVTEKGKDVELRCDPISGHTALYWYRQSLGQGLEFLIYFQGNSAPDKSGLPSDRFSAERTGGSVSTLTIQRTQQEDSAVYLCASSRTSSYNSPPHFGNGTRLTVT.

This clonotype has ten or more counts. The rearrangement links TRBV7-9 to TRBJ1-6; the match to TRBD1 covers 7 bases. The trim removed 5 bases at V and 2 bases at J, leaving 9 bases unmatched. Germline values: CDR1 SEHNR, CDR2 FQNEAQ (reference sequence). This CDR3 contains 17 residues. In DNA, the CDR3 is TGTGCCAGCAGCATTACGGTGGGGACAGCCTATAATTCACCCCTCCACTTT. Residues: CASSITVGTAYNSPLHF.

In its sample, this clonotype was seen many times. The chain couples TRBV11-3 to TRBJ2-5; D call uncertain. The V gene's germline CDR1 is SGHNT and CDR2 YENEEA. V lost 4 bases to trimming and J lost 5 bases, with 14 bases between them. CDR3 length: 14 amino acids. The CDR3 sequence: CASSSMEGRETQYF. The CDR3 nucleotides are TGTGCCAGCAGCTCCATGGAAGGTCGGGAGACCCAGTACTTC.

This clonotype came up many times. This chain links TRBV7-9 with TRBJ1-5; perhaps TRBD1 as D (6 bases). Trimming stripped 3 bases from V and 12 bases from J, with 15 bases between. This CDR3 spans 13 amino acids. The V gene's germline CDR1 is SEHNR and CDR2 FQNEAQ (reference sequence). The chain's CDR3 is CASSLDSALVQHF. The CDR3 DNA follows: TGTGCCAGCAGCTTGGACAGCGCGTTGGTCCAGCATTTT. Based on the CDR3 plus reference TRBV7-9 and TRBJ1-5, the full variable domain is DTGVSQNPRHKITKRGQNVTFRCDPISEHNRLYWYRQTLGQGPEFLTYFQNEAQLEKSRLLSDRFSAERPKGSFSTLEIQRTEQGDSAMYLCASSLDSALVQHFGDGTRLSIL.

The chain carries TRBV12-3 or TRBV12-4 and TRBJ2-7; 8 nucleotides agree with TRBD2. V was clipped by 5 bases and J by 6 bases; unmatched bases: 9. The CDR3 is made up of 14 amino acids. The chain's CDR3 is CASSIRTSKREQYF. The CDR3 DNA reads TGTGCCAGCAGTATCCGGACTAGCAAGCGCGAGCAGTACTTC.

This sequence joins TRBV12-3 or TRBV12-4 and TRBJ1-3, with D maybe TRBD1 (6 bases). The CDR3 has 17 amino acids. Trimming pared 3 bases from V and 2 bases from J, leaving 17 bases between. This CDR3 reads CASSFGHGGRTGNTIYF. DNA for the CDR3: TGTGCCAGCAGTTTTGGACACGGGGGGCGCACTGGAAACACCATATATTTT.

There are many counts of this clonotype. V and J are TRBV5-1 and TRBJ2-7; 9 bases are shared with TRBD2. In germline, CDR1 is SGHRS, CDR2 YFSETQ. This CDR3 is built from 15 residues. The ends lost 0 bases at V and 0 bases at J; junction bases unmatched: 1. The CDR3 DNA follows: TGCGCCAGCAGCTTGGAGCGGGGGGCCTCCTACGAGCAGTACTTC. Residues: CASSLERGASYEQYF.